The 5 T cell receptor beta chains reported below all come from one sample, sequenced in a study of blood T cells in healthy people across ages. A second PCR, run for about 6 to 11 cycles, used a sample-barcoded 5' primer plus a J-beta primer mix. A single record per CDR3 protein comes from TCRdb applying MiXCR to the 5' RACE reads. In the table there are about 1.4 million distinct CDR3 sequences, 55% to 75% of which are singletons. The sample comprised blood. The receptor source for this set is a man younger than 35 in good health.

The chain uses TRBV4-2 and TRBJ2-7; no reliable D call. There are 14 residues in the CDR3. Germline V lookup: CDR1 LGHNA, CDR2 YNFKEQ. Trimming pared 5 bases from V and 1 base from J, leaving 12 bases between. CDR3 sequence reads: CASSAQGRSYEQYF. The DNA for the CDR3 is TGTGCCAGCAGCGCCCAAGGCAGGTCCTACGAGCAGTACTTC.

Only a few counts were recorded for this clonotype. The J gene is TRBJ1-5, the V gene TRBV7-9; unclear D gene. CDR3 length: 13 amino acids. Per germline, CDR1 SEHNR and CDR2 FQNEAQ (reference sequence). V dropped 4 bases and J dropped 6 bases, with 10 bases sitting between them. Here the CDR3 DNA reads TGTGCCAGCAGCTCGGAAAACGGTCAGCCCCAGCATTTT. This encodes CASSSENGQPQHF. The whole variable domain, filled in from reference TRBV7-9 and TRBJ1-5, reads DTGVSQNPRHKITKRGQNVTFRCDPISEHNRLYWYRQTLGQGPEFLTYFQNEAQLEKSRLLSDRFSAERPKGSFSTLEIQRTEQGDSAMYLCASSSENGQPQHFGDGTRLSIL.

As DNA, the CDR3 is TGCAGTGCTGCTCTTCCAGATACGCAGTATTTT. This codes for CSAALPDTQYF. This sequence joins TRBV20-1 and TRBJ2-3; D is undetermined. This CDR3 is 11 amino acids long. Germline loops: CDR1 DFQATT, CDR2 SNEGSKA (reference sequence). V was pared by 5 bases and J by 4 bases, with 7 bases between.

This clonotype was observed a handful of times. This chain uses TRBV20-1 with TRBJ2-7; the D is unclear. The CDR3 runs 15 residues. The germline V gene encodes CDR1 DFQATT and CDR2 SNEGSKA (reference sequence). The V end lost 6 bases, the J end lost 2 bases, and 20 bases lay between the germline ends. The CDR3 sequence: CSAEINRRPTYEQYF. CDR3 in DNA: TGCAGTGCGGAGATCAACCGACGGCCGACCTACGAGCAGTACTTC.

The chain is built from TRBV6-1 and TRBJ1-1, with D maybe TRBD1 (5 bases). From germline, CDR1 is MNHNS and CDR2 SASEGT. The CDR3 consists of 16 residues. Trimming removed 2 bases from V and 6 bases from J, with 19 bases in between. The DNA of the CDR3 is TGTGCCAGCAGTGAATATTGGGAGGGGATGAGGGCTGAAGCTTTCTTT. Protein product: CASSEYWEGMRAEAFF.